This TCR beta chain was captured by sequencing in a study of blood T cell repertoires in COVID-19 (dated by TCRdb to between 2020 and 2021). In the study overall: The collaborator samples originated in the United States, Italy and Spain and spanned the acute and convalescent phases of COVID-19. The material from the prospective study consisted of cDNA or gDNA derived from T cells, B-cell-depleted T cells, or PBMCs. Deeply sampled blood TCRbeta repertoires from subjects exposed to, actively infected with, or recovered from COVID-19 were included in the dataset. The repertoires were made available in a free public database intended to serve as a resource for research on the immune response to SARS-CoV-2. Samples were obtained from the ongoing ImmuneRACE study (first 160 participants) and from 1,254 subjects provided by 6 global collaborators. Sample metadata almost always included a de-identified subject ID, COVID-19 status, age in years and sex. Where HLA class I and class II types were available, the types were taken from metadata supplied by the sample provider, not from assay-based typing. Summary of the overall study and its limitations: How much clinical and demographic metadata was included differed by source and by participant, and the metadata was provided uncurated.

TCRbeta CDR3 regions were amplified from genomic DNA using the immunoSEQ Assay, a bias-controlled multiplex PCR. In the paper's pipeline: The number of nucleated cells in each sample was estimated by amplification of reference gene primers within the assay. Sequence reads were collapsed and filtered to measure the absolute abundance of every unique TCRbeta CDR3 rearrangement. For each sample, productive Simpson clonality was calculated as the square root of Simpson's diversity index over productive rearrangements. This immuneACCESS table, as held by TCRdb, lists in-frame sequences with V and J called but not all clones. Of the missing ones, under half trace to an unresolved V gene in checked studies; the others have no known cause. That table furnishes V, J and clone size, whereas the DNA furnished D and trimming. The sample records about 40,000 clones, about 90% of which are singletons. 5.5% of the sample lies in the top ten.

Whole blood was collected in K2EDTA tubes by collaborating institutions according to the institutions' own protocols. For TCRbeta analysis, collaborators shipped samples in one of three forms: frozen whole blood, isolated PBMCs, or DNA extracted from either of those sample types. V loses 0 bases of germline sequence and J loses 5 bases, and the interval between the two ends is 11 bases. The germline V gene supplies CDR1 SGHRS and CDR2 YFSETQ. Including the terminal cysteine and phenylalanine, the CDR3 comprises 15 residues. Of the read, only the CDR3 DNA is kept; its 45 bases are in frame from base 1. A note on this clone: It has no known antigen specificity. No qualities accompany the bases; no much larger clone lies one base away.

The sample comprised peripheral blood. The sequence came from a woman of 80 years or more with acute or convalescent COVID-19. The chain couples TRBV5-1 to TRBJ1-4; D gene: possibly TRBD1, on 5 matching bases. The CDR3 protein: CASSLEGQGNEKLFF. Read as DNA, the sequence is TGCGCCAGCAGCTTGGAGGGGCAGGGAAATGAAAAACTGTTTTTT.